The T cell receptor (beta chain) described here comes from a study of blood T cell repertoires in COVID-19. The CDR3 contains 18 residues. V lost 0 bases to trimming and J lost 5 bases; unmatched junction nucleotides: 9. Germline V gene sequence: CDR1 MRHNA, CDR2 SNTAGT. This clone showed up just once. Source study methods: Nucleated cell number was recorded as an estimate derived from reference gene primer amplification. The method was immunoSEQ multiplex PCR; TCRdb's version includes in-frame clones alone and lacks a portion of them. V, J and clone size are those of that table, while D and trimming were read from the DNA. This sample yields roughly 40,000 clones, of which over 75% are seen a single time; 9.9% belongs to the top ten.

This receptor was identified in a human donor in a cohort sampled during active COVID-19. The chain employs TRBV6-4 and TRBJ1-5, with 11 bases matching TRBD1. Sequencing used peripheral blood. For the CDR3, the DNA is TGTGCCAGCAGTGACTCGATTAGGACAGGGGGCGCCTATCAGCCCCAGCATTTT. It specifies CASSDSIRTGGAYQPQHF.